The clone carrying this TCR beta chain occurred many times. This entry belongs to a study of T cells in Graves' hyperthyroidism and ophthalmopathy. Researchers took RNA transcripts and amplified the TCR beta CDR3 regions from them. The HTBI primer set was used in a first-round RT-PCR of the TCR CDR3. TCRdb reprocessed the multiplex PCR reads with MiXCR, giving one entry per CDR3 protein. Of around 500,000 distinct CDR3 sequences in the sample, 15% to 20% were seen once. There are 15 residues in the CDR3. V lost 3 bases and J lost 2, with 15 bases in between. The germline V gene encodes CDR1 SGDLS and CDR2 YYNGEE.

The specimen sequenced was blood. The receptor was isolated from a woman aged 25-40 years with Graves' ophthalmopathy. The chain carries TRBV9 and TRBJ2-7; D possibly corresponds to TRBD2 (6 bases). CDR3 nucleotide sequence: TGTGCCAGCAGCGCCCGACTAGGTCGGGCCTACGAGCAGTACTTC. This codes for CASSARLGRAYEQYF.